The rows below give T cell receptor beta chains drawn from one sample of a study of shared clonotypes between healthy human individuals. The assay was immunoSEQ multiplex PCR, and TCRdb's table has in-frame clones only and misses some. The sample lists approximately 1,500,000 clones, more than 95% occurring once. Source material: naive CD4+ T cells sorted from blood. All receptors derive from a man younger than 45 in good health. Both conserved end residues are part of each CDR3. D genes are given only for firm matches. Not all rows give a size; the values are once, few, many and, for expanded clones, a class.

CDR3 protein,CDR3 DNA,D gene,V gene,J gene,clone size
CASSLLGRQGGEQYF,TGTGCCAGCAGTTTATTAGGTCGGCAGGGGGGCGAGCAGTACTTC,-,TRBV27,TRBJ2-7,-
CASSQGQGGGYTF,TGTGCCAGCAGCCAAGGACAGGGAGGTGGCTACACCTTC,TRBD1,TRBV7-9,TRBJ1-2,-
CASSESPGLNTEAFF,TGTGCCAGCAGTGAAAGTCCAGGGCTGAACACTGAAGCTTTCTTT,-,TRBV6-1,TRBJ1-1,-
CAWSPTGTGELFF,TGTGCCTGGAGTCCGACAGGGACCGGGGAGCTGTTTTTT,TRBD1,TRBV30,TRBJ2-2,-
CAWGRSYEQYF,TGTGCCTGGGGGAGATCCTACGAGCAGTACTTC,-,TRBV30,TRBJ2-7,-
CATIRQLNEQFF,TGCGCCACCATAAGACAGCTAAATGAGCAGTTCTTC,-,TRBV10-2,TRBJ2-1,-
CASSLGGTSYGYTF,TGTGCCAGCAGCTTAGGCGGGACATCCTATGGCTACACCTTC,-,TRBV7-2,TRBJ1-2,-
CASSLRRLAGVEIYEQFF,TGTGCCAGCAGCTTAAGGCGGCTAGCGGGAGTAGAAATCTATGAGCAGTTCTTC,TRBD2,TRBV7-2,TRBJ2-1,few
CASSATGTTNEQFF,TGTGCCAGCAGCGCAACCGGGACTACAAATGAGCAGTTCTTC,TRBD2,TRBV7-7,TRBJ2-1,-
CASSDRTGLGNTIYF,TGCGCCAGCAGCGATCGGACAGGGCTTGGAAACACCATATATTTT,TRBD1,TRBV5-1,TRBJ1-3,-
CASSLDVGPVNTIYF,TGTGCCAGCAGCTTAGATGTCGGCCCTGTGAACACCATATATTTT,-,TRBV7-6,TRBJ1-3,-
CASSLDNLAGGPSNEQFF,TGTGCCAGCAGCTTAGATAACCTAGCGGGAGGGCCTAGTAATGAGCAGTTCTTC,TRBD2,TRBV11-3,TRBJ2-1,-
CASSPLSRYNEQFF,TGCGCCAGCAGCCCCCTGAGCCGCTACAATGAGCAGTTCTTC,-,TRBV5-1,TRBJ2-1,-
CARSSGPAGRSYEQYF,TGTGCCAGAAGCTCGGGGCCCGCAGGGAGATCCTACGAGCAGTACTTC,-,TRBV5-3,TRBJ2-7,-
CASPSETQYF,TGCGCCAGCCCTTCGGAGACCCAGTACTTC,-,TRBV5-1,TRBJ2-5,-
CTGGEGREQYF,TGCACCGGGGGGGAGGGGCGCGAGCAGTACTTC,TRBD2,TRBV29-1,TRBJ2-7,-
CASRAGQETQYF,TGCGCCAGCAGGGCAGGACAAGAGACCCAGTACTTC,-,TRBV5-1,TRBJ2-5,-
CASSEVGGSYEQYF,TGCGCCAGCAGTGAAGTTGGGGGATCCTACGAGCAGTACTTC,-,TRBV10-1,TRBJ2-7,-
CASSPSSGSLYEQYF,TGTGCCAGCTCACCCTCTAGCGGGAGCCTCTACGAGCAGTACTTC,TRBD2,TRBV18,TRBJ2-7,-
CASRQRGQDTGELFF,TGTGCCAGCAGACAGAGGGGACAGGACACCGGGGAGCTGTTTTTT,TRBD1,TRBV7-9,TRBJ2-2,few
CASSILTTGNPEAFF,TGTGCCAGTAGTATCCTAACGACAGGGAACCCTGAAGCTTTCTTT,TRBD1,TRBV19,TRBJ1-1,-
CASSPYRDRTLAKNIQYF,TGTGCCAGCAGCCCGTACCGGGACAGGACCCTAGCCAAAAACATTCAGTACTTC,TRBD1,TRBV11-3,TRBJ2-4,-
CASSGTGALPDTQYF,TGTGCCAGCAGTGGGACGGGGGCTCTTCCAGATACGCAGTATTTT,-,TRBV6-1,TRBJ2-3,-
CASSQQRVGEAFF,TGCGCCAGCAGCCAACAACGGGTGGGAGAAGCTTTCTTT,-,TRBV4-3,TRBJ1-1,-
CSVEDPAGYEQYF,TGCAGCGTTGAAGATCCGGCAGGTTACGAGCAGTACTTC,-,TRBV29-1,TRBJ2-7,-
CSVGGYRRFQETQYF,TGCAGCGTCGGGGGGTACAGGAGGTTCCAAGAGACCCAGTACTTC,TRBD2,TRBV29-1,TRBJ2-5,-
CASRRTSHFSYEQYF,TGTGCCAGCAGGAGGACAAGTCATTTCTCCTACGAGCAGTACTTC,-,TRBV11-2,TRBJ2-7,-
CASSLGLRAGRRTDTQYF,TGTGCCAGCAGCTTAGGGCTACGAGCGGGGAGACGCACAGATACGCAGTATTTT,TRBD2,TRBV11-1,TRBJ2-3,-
CASRAQGFEKLFF,TGTGCCAGCAGAGCACAGGGTTTTGAAAAACTGTTTTTT,-,TRBV27,TRBJ1-4,once
CASSQQTGYEQYF,TGCGCCAGCAGCCAGCAAACAGGCTACGAGCAGTACTTC,-,TRBV5-1,TRBJ2-7,-
CASSLVPDTGELFF,TGCGCCAGCAGCTTGGTTCCGGACACCGGGGAGCTGTTTTTT,-,TRBV5-1,TRBJ2-2,-
CASSLGTNQPQHF,TGTGCCAGCAGCCTGGGAACTAATCAGCCCCAGCATTTT,-,TRBV7-7,TRBJ1-5,-
CASTRVSGELFF,TGTGCCAGCACTCGGGTGTCCGGGGAGCTGTTTTTT,-,TRBV28,TRBJ2-2,-
CASSLEGGYGKLFF,TGTGCCAGCAGTTTAGAAGGGGGCTATGGAAAACTGTTTTTT,TRBD1,TRBV28,TRBJ1-4,-
CASSLVSTEGFNEQFF,TGTGCCAGCAGCTTAGTAAGCACCGAGGGTTTCAATGAGCAGTTCTTC,-,TRBV7-2,TRBJ2-1,once
CASSLRGARTYNEQFF,TGTGCCAGCAGTTTAAGGGGGGCGAGGACCTACAATGAGCAGTTCTTC,-,TRBV27,TRBJ2-1,-
CASSEWGRAFNQPQHF,TGTGCCAGCAGTGAATGGGGCCGCGCATTCAATCAGCCCCAGCATTTT,-,TRBV2,TRBJ1-5,once
CASSLSGANEKLFF,TGTGCCAGCAGTTTATCGGGGGCTAATGAAAAACTGTTTTTT,-,TRBV27,TRBJ1-4,once
CASSSSGISYEQYF,TGTGCCAGCAGCTCGTCCGGGATCTCCTACGAGCAGTACTTC,-,TRBV5-5,TRBJ2-7,-
CASSVGTGNTEAFF,TGTGCCAGCAGCGTCGGGACGGGGAACACTGAAGCTTTCTTT,-,TRBV9,TRBJ1-1,-
CASSPPGELISGNTIYF,TGTGCCAGCTCACCACCGGGGGAACTCATCTCTGGAAACACCATATATTTT,-,TRBV18,TRBJ1-3,-
CAISESQGRVETQYF,TGTGCCATCAGTGAGTCTCAGGGGCGGGTGGAGACCCAGTACTTC,-,TRBV10-3,TRBJ2-5,-
CASSPPGSRRDEQFF,TGTGCCAGCAGTCCACCGGGTAGCCGTCGGGATGAGCAGTTCTTC,-,TRBV28,TRBJ2-1,once
CASRRDPTNEKLFF,TGTGCCAGCAGGCGGGACCCAACTAATGAAAAACTGTTTTTT,-,TRBV28,TRBJ1-4,-
CASSPTVTSGRKSYEQYF,TGTGCCAGCTCACCGACAGTCACTAGCGGGAGAAAGTCCTACGAGCAGTACTTC,TRBD2,TRBV18,TRBJ2-7,-
CSVSSSLAEAFF,TGCAGCGTTTCTAGTTCATTGGCCGAAGCTTTCTTT,-,TRBV29-1,TRBJ1-1,-
CASSPPGLGMGNEQFF,TGTGCCAGCAGTCCGCCGGGACTAGGGATGGGCAATGAGCAGTTCTTC,TRBD2,TRBV7-9,TRBJ2-1,once